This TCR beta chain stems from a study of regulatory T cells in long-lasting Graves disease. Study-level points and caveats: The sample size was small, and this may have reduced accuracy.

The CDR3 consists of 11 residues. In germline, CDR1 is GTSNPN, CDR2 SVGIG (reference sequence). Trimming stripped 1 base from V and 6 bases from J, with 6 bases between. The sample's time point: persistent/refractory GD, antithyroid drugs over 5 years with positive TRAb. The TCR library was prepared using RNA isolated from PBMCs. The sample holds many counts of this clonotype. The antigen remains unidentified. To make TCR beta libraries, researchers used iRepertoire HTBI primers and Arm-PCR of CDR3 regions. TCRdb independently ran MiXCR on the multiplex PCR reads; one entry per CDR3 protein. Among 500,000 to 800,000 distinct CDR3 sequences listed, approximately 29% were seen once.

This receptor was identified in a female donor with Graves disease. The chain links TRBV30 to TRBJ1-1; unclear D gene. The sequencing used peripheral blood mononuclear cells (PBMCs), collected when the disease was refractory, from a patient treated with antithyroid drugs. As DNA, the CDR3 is TGTGCCTGGAGTGGCCGGGCTGAAGCTTTCTTT. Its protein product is CAWSGRAEAFF.